This T cell receptor (beta chain) was sequenced in a study of blood T cell repertoires in COVID-19. Overall study: Sources were T cells, B-cell-depleted T cells, or PBMCs; the material itself was cDNA or gDNA.

V was clipped by 10 bases and J by 7 bases, with 20 bases between them. CDR3 length: 14 residues. In germline, CDR1 is PRHDT, CDR2 FYEKMQ (reference sequence). Adults between roughly 18 and 90 years of age took part from fewer than 30 US areas. Two negative PCRs, clearance, or symptom resolution had been documented for recovered Cohort 3 donors. Repertoires were generated with immunoSEQ multiplex PCR, while TCRdb's copy carries only in-frame clones and drops some. The data show roughly 500,000 clones, approximately 90% seen once. Sequencing used PBMCs or T cells enriched from blood (not recorded which). The V gene is TRBV13, the J gene TRBJ2-1, with D tentatively TRBD2 (7 bases). This receptor was obtained from a woman in her sixties who had recovered from COVID-19. The CDR3 region is CATRLGGRKNEQFF. Written as DNA, the CDR3 is TGTGCCACCCGGTTGGGGGGGCGCAAAAATGAGCAGTTCTTC.